The 32 T cell receptor beta chains in this list originate from one sample, sequenced in a study of blood T cell repertoires in COVID-19 (dated by TCRdb to 2018 to 2021). The receptor library was made with the immunoSEQ multiplex PCR assay. TCRdb re-hosts the immuneACCESS table, in-frame sequences only. Its copies lack some clones; in the studies checked, an unresolved V gene accounts for under half of them, and the cause for the rest is not known. This sample has some 310,000 clones in its table, and about nine tenths of those were observed once. Jointly, the top ten make up over 9% of the sample. Input material: PBMCs or T cells enriched from blood (not recorded which). These receptors all stem from a woman in her 30s who had recovered from COVID-19.

The chain joins TRBV24-1 to TRBJ1-5; the match to TRBD1 covers 8 bases. The CDR3 consists of 13 residues. The J segment lost 11 bases and the V segment lost 3 bases, leaving 5 bases of the junction unmatched. Looked up from germline, CDR1 is KGHDR and CDR2 is SFDVKD. The CDR3 sequence is CATSDPLDRAQHF. CDR3 nucleotides: TGTGCCACCAGTGATCCCCTGGACAGGGCCCAGCATTTT.

This chain joins TRBV19 and TRBJ2-1; the D gene is possibly TRBD1 (6 bases). Trimming shortened V by 4 bases and J by 0 bases, and 10 bases separated the two germline ends. In germline, CDR1 is LNHDA, CDR2 SQIVND (reference sequence). The CDR3 length is 15 residues. This CDR3 reads CASSTTGSSYNEQFF. CDR3 DNA sequence: TGTGCCAGTAGTACCACAGGGAGCTCCTACAATGAGCAGTTCTTC.

The chain combines TRBV30 with TRBJ2-1; TRBD2 matches 10 bases. This CDR3 is built from 19 residues. Germline trimming cut 4 bases from V and 8 bases from J; bases unmatched to any gene: 23. Germline loops: CDR1 GTSNPN, CDR2 SVGIG (reference sequence). This chain's CDR3 is CAWNTLDWASGSRADEQFF. CDR3 nucleotides: TGTGCCTGGAACACATTGGACTGGGCTAGCGGGAGTAGAGCGGATGAGCAGTTCTTC.

This clone was seen just once. Other DNA sequences in the sample encode the same CDR3. The chain couples TRBV11-2 to TRBJ1-1; 7 positions agree with TRBD1. The CDR3 is 13 amino acids. Trimming removed 6 bases from V and 3 bases from J; junction bases left unmatched: 4. Germline V gives CDR1 SGHAT, CDR2 FQNNGV. The chain's CDR3 is CASSLTGDTEAFF. The CDR3 DNA reads as TGTGCCAGCAGTCTTACAGGGGACACTGAAGCTTTCTTT.

The V gene is TRBV6-5, the J gene TRBJ2-1, with TRBD2 matching over 12 bases. The germline V gene has CDR1 MNHEY and CDR2 SVGAGI. CDR3 length: 13 amino acids. V shed 6 bases and J 8 bases; nucleotides not matched to a gene: 2. The CDR3 loop reads CASRTSGSDEQFF. The CDR3 DNA reads TGTGCCAGCAGGACTAGCGGGAGCGATGAGCAGTTCTTC.

As DNA, the CDR3 is TGTGCCAGCAGCCCTAGGCTAAGACAGGGGGCAGGCGAAGCTTTCTTT. Its protein is CASSPRLRQGAGEAFF. The rearrangement uses TRBV14 and TRBJ1-1, with TRBD1 identical over 10 bases. This CDR3 contains 16 residues. Germline lookup yields CDR1 SGHDN and CDR2 FVKESK. V lost 4 bases and J lost 8; bases outside the gene matches: 13.

The rearrangement links TRBV18 to TRBJ1-5, with TRBD1 identical over 8 bases. The CDR3 is 17 amino acids. J was trimmed by 7 bases and V by 2 bases; bases with no gene match: 13. The V gene's germline CDR1 is KGHSH and CDR2 LQKENI. The CDR3 loop reads CASSPAGQGFFLQPQHF. In DNA, the CDR3 is TGTGCCAGCTCACCAGCAGGACAGGGATTTTTTCTACAGCCCCAGCATTTT. The variable domain in full, completed from reference TRBV18 and TRBJ1-5, reads NAGVMQNPRHLVRRRGQEARLRCSPMKGHSHVYWYRQLPEEGLKFMVYLQKENIIDESGMPKERFSAEFPKEGPSILRIQQVVRGDSAAYFCASSPAGQGFFLQPQHFGDGTRLSIL.

The chain links TRBV5-1 to TRBJ2-7; 11 positions agree with TRBD1. CDR1 SGHRS and CDR2 YFSETQ come from the germline V gene. The length of the CDR3 is 17 residues. The trim removed 4 bases at V and 4 bases at J, leaving 13 bases unmatched. CDR3 coding DNA: TGCGCCAGCAGCACGCCCCCCACCGGGACAGGGGGTTACGAGCAGTACTTC. Its translation is CASSTPPTGTGGYEQYF.

V is TRBV28 and J is TRBJ1-5, with D unresolved. CDR1 and CDR2 (germline): MDHEN, SYDVKM. There are 14 residues in the CDR3. The ends were cut back, 2 bases at V and 2 bases at J, with 7 bases in the middle. The CDR3 region is CASSLKRGNQPQHF. The CDR3 DNA reads TGTGCCAGCAGTTTAAAGAGGGGCAATCAGCCCCAGCATTTT.

The chain is built from TRBV9 and TRBJ2-7; 9 bases align to TRBD1. The CDR3 is 15 residues long. Germline CDR1 is SGDLS and CDR2 is YYNGEE. With 3 bases clipped from V and 4 bases from J, the junction kept 8 bases outside the gene matches. This CDR3 reads CASSAAPGQGYEQYF. CDR3 nucleotide sequence: TGTGCCAGCAGCGCCGCGCCGGGACAGGGTTACGAGCAGTACTTC.

A few counts support this clone. This chain's CDR3 is CASSLAGEFYNSPLHF. CDR3 DNA: TGTGCCAGCAGCTTAGCAGGGGAATTCTATAATTCACCCCTCCACTTT. The chain employs TRBV7-9 and TRBJ1-6; a weak D match, TRBD1 (5 bases). CDR1 SEHNR and CDR2 FQNEAQ come from the germline V gene (reference sequence). This CDR3 is 16 amino acids long. Between the trimmed V and J ends, which lost 0 bases and 3 bases, there was a span of 9 bases.

The CDR3 nucleotides are TGTGCCAGCAGTGGATATGGACCGGCGGGGAACAATGAGCAGTTCTTC. Encoded protein: CASSGYGPAGNNEQFF. The chain links TRBV25-1 to TRBJ2-1, with a weak D call TRBD2 (6 bases). This CDR3 is 16 amino acids long. Looked up from germline, CDR1 is MGHDK and CDR2 is SYGVNS. The ends were cut back, 4 bases at V and 5 bases at J, with 18 bases in the middle. The variable domain in full, with the rest retrieved from reference TRBV25-1 and TRBJ2-1, is EADIYQTPRYLVIGTGKKITLECSQTMGHDKMYWYQQDPGMELHLIHYSYGVNSTEKGDLSSESTVSRIRTEHFPLTLESARPSHTSQYLCASSGYGPAGNNEQFFGPGTRLTVL.

The rearrangement joins TRBV27 to TRBJ2-2; 8 nucleotides agree with TRBD1. The CDR3 contains 17 residues. V lost 3 bases, J lost 7 bases, and 13 bases stayed unmatched. CDR1 is MNHEY and CDR2 is SMNVEV in the germline V gene (reference sequence). In DNA form, the CDR3 reads TGTGCCAGCAGTTTCGTCGGAACAGGGGGGTCGTTCGGGGAGCTGTTTTTT. Residues: CASSFVGTGGSFGELFF.

This chain links TRBV4-2 with TRBJ1-2; TRBD1 agrees at 8 bases. The V gene end was trimmed by 5 bases and the J gene end by 3 bases; junction bases not matched to a gene: 8. This CDR3 comprises 15 residues. Germline loops: CDR1 LGHNA, CDR2 YNFKEQ. CDR3 nucleotides: TGTGCCAGCAGCGACGCCGACAGGGGAGACTATGGCTACACCTTC. Its protein is CASSDADRGDYGYTF.

The chain employs TRBV2 and TRBJ2-7; TRBD2 aligns across 11 bases. After removal of 2 bases from V and 3 bases from J, the junction contained 3 bases not matched to a gene. CDR3 size: 15 residues. Germline V CDR1 and CDR2: SNHLY, FYNNEI. The chain's CDR3 is CASSEIGTSGYEQYF. The CDR3 coding sequence is TGTGCCAGCAGTGAAATTGGGACTAGCGGCTACGAGCAGTACTTC.

The V call is TRBV5-6, the J call TRBJ2-1, with D possibly TRBD2 on 6 matching bases. There are 16 residues in the CDR3. Trimming removed 0 bases from V and 4 bases from J, with 14 bases in between. CDR1 and CDR2 from the germline V gene are SGHDT and YYEEEE. This chain's CDR3 is CASSLAGSGQYNEQFF. In DNA form, the CDR3 reads TGTGCCAGCAGCTTGGCCGGGAGCGGCCAATACAATGAGCAGTTCTTC.

The chain links TRBV5-1 to TRBJ2-7, with a possible D match to TRBD2 (6 bases). The V gene lost 5 bases and the J gene lost 2 bases, with 14 bases spanning the gap. The length of the CDR3 is 14 residues. CDR1 and CDR2 (germline): SGHRS, YFSETQ. CDR3 region: CASRPGTAPYEQYF. For the CDR3, the DNA is TGCGCCAGCAGACCCGGGACTGCTCCCTACGAGCAGTACTTC.

The chain uses TRBV19 and TRBJ2-7; 9 nucleotides line up with TRBD1. The ends lost 3 bases at V and 3 bases at J; junction bases unmatched: 3. The germline V gene encodes CDR1 LNHDA and CDR2 SQIVND (reference sequence). The length of the CDR3 is 14 residues. This CDR3 reads CASSMDRGVYEQYF. In DNA form, the CDR3 reads TGTGCCAGTAGTATGGACAGGGGAGTCTACGAGCAGTACTTC.

The rearrangement links TRBV7-9 to TRBJ2-7; D is perhaps TRBD1 (6 bases). Germline CDR1 and CDR2: SEHNR and FQNEAQ (reference sequence). Trimming cost V 5 bases and J 1 base, with 18 bases left between them. The CDR3 runs 16 residues. CDR3 bases: TGTGCCAGCAGCCCACCATGGGTCAGGGGTTCCTACGAGCAGTACTTC. Its translation: CASSPPWVRGSYEQYF.

The gene calls are TRBV30 and TRBJ2-5, with D perhaps matching TRBD2 (5 bases). The CDR3 runs 14 residues. Between the trimmed V and J ends, which lost 2 bases and 5 bases, there was a span of 15 bases. Germline V gives CDR1 GTSNPN, CDR2 SVGIG (reference sequence). CDR3 region: CAWSFSDLGETQYF. DNA for the CDR3: TGTGCCTGGAGTTTTAGCGATCTGGGGGAGACCCAGTACTTC.

CDR3 DNA: TGTGCCACCACAAACAGGGGGCTCGTCTCTGGGGCCAACGTCCTGACTTTC. Translated: CATTNRGLVSGANVLTF. The rearrangement joins TRBV5-4 to TRBJ2-6; 9 positions match TRBD1. The CDR3 is made up of 17 amino acids. Per the germline V gene, CDR1 is SGHNT and CDR2 is YYREEE (reference sequence). Trimming removed 9 bases from V and 0 bases from J; junction bases left unmatched: 10.

This sequence joins TRBV18 and TRBJ2-1; 9 bases are shared with TRBD2. Germline CDR1 KGHSH, CDR2 LQKENI. The CDR3 extends over 15 amino acids. With 2 bases clipped from V and 4 bases from J, the junction kept 3 bases outside the gene matches. Written as DNA, the CDR3 is TGTGCCAGCTCACCAACGGCGGGAGGGTACAATGAGCAGTTCTTC. It translates to CASSPTAGGYNEQFF.

The chain recombines TRBV10-3 with TRBJ1-1; D is uncertain. CDR1 is ENHRY, CDR2 SYGVKD, per germline. V lost 3 bases and J 1 base, leaving 12 bases between the germline ends. CDR3 size: 15 residues. The CDR3 spells CAISDLMTGNTEAFF. Written as DNA, the CDR3 is TGTGCCATCAGTGATTTAATGACGGGGAACACTGAAGCTTTCTTT.

This clone came up once. The rearrangement links TRBV19 to TRBJ1-4; 9 positions match TRBD1. Germline V gives CDR1 LNHDA, CDR2 SQIVND (reference sequence). After removal of 4 bases from V and 6 bases from J, the junction contained 0 bases not matched to a gene. The CDR3 is made up of 13 amino acids. The CDR3 region is CASSRQGDEKLFF. Written as DNA, the CDR3 is TGTGCCAGTAGTAGACAGGGGGATGAAAAACTGTTTTTT.

Note on this clone: Other DNA sequences in the sample encode the same CDR3. CDR3: CASSRDRGHEQYF. For the CDR3, the DNA is TGTGCCAGCAGTCGGGACAGGGGACACGAGCAGTACTTC. The chain carries TRBV6-5 and TRBJ2-7, with 10 positions matching TRBD1. The ends lost 5 bases at V and 5 bases at J; junction bases unmatched: 3. The CDR3 loop spans 13 amino acids. Germline values: CDR1 MNHEY, CDR2 SVGAGI.

The V and J genes are TRBV30 and TRBJ1-1; no definite D call. This CDR3 comprises 14 residues. Per germline, CDR1 GTSNPN and CDR2 SVGIG (reference sequence). V was trimmed by 3 bases and J by 1 base, leaving 12 bases between them. The CDR3 DNA reads TGTGCCTGGAGGCACCGGGTTGGGAACACTGAAGCTTTCTTT. Residues: CAWRHRVGNTEAFF.

The chain combines TRBV7-9 with TRBJ2-7; D is unresolved. V was shortened by 4 bases and J by 6 bases, with 10 bases between the two germline ends. Per germline, CDR1 SEHNR and CDR2 FQNEAQ (reference sequence). The CDR3 is 12 amino acids. In DNA form, the CDR3 reads TGTGCCAGCAGCTCGGGTTTTGCCGAGCAGTACTTC. Residues: CASSSGFAEQYF.

The rearrangement links TRBV6-2 or TRBV6-3 to TRBJ2-7; D not resolved. V gave up 2 bases and J gave up 0 bases, with 11 bases separating them. The germline gives CDR1 MNHEY, CDR2 SVGEGT. This CDR3 contains 15 residues. CDR3 protein: CASSYLNSISYEQYF. CDR3 DNA sequence: TGTGCCAGCAGTTACCTAAACTCAATCTCCTACGAGCAGTACTTC.

The chain carries TRBV13 and TRBJ1-4, with a possible D match to TRBD1 (5 bases). The V end was cut by 5 bases, the J end by 5 bases, with 18 bases between. The CDR3 is made up of 16 amino acids. Germline V CDR1 and CDR2: PRHDT, FYEKMQ (reference sequence). CDR3 nucleotides: TGTGCCAGCAGCCTTTACCTGGGGTCAGGGAATGAAAAACTGTTTTTT. Its translation is CASSLYLGSGNEKLFF.

The chain couples TRBV3-1 (or the pseudogene TRBV3-2) to TRBJ1-4; perhaps TRBD1 as D (5 bases). Trimming stripped 0 bases from V and 0 bases from J, with 14 bases between. This CDR3 is 18 amino acids long. Germline loops: CDR1 LGHDT, CDR2 YNNKEL (reference sequence). This CDR3 reads CASSQEQAGLATNEKLFF. The CDR3 DNA reads TGTGCCAGCAGCCAAGAGCAAGCGGGACTTGCAACTAATGAAAAACTGTTTTTT.

This clone appeared a single time. This chain links TRBV30 with TRBJ1-3; no firm D call. Per germline, CDR1 GTSNPN and CDR2 SVGIG (reference sequence). Deletions cut 0 bases from V and 10 bases from J, with 13 bases between. The CDR3 consists of 13 residues. DNA of the CDR3: TGTGCCTGGAGTGTGGGCGTCCCAACAACCATATATTTT. Protein: CAWSVGVPTTIYF.

The CDR3 loop is CASSRSPPVLREVGETQYF. In DNA form, the CDR3 reads TGTGCCAGCAGTCGTTCCCCCCCAGTGCTCAGGGAGGTGGGGGAGACCCAGTACTTC. The chain links TRBV6-6 to TRBJ2-5; perhaps TRBD2 as D (6 bases). There are 19 residues in the CDR3. V was trimmed by 5 bases and J by 5 bases, leaving 30 bases between them. Germline CDR1 is MNHNY and CDR2 is SVGAGI (reference sequence).